The text below deals with one T cell receptor (beta chain). Trimming took off 4 bases at V and 7 bases at J, with 15 bases between the two ends. Germline assignment: CDR1 SGHDT and CDR2 YYEEEE. The CDR3 has 13 amino acids. The time point denotes: after trial treatment. Treatment of the sample: LDRT plus nivolumab, ipilimumab, low-dose cyclophosphamide and aspirin (RACIN trial). All of the donors were given nivolumab, ipilimumab, aspirin, low-dose cyclophosphamide and low-dose radiotherapy as part of RACIN, a single-arm trial. This sample was included in a study of low-dose radiotherapy and immunotherapy resistance in tumors. Study information: Daily, from cycle 1 day 1 and for four cycles, patients took oral aspirin 300 mg.

It was with a constant-region primer and a V-primer adapter that TCRs were amplified over roughly 19 PCR cycles. The isolated mRNA underwent amplification through in vitro transcription. TCRdb fed the reads into MiXCR, producing one record per CDR3 protein. Of 50,000 or so distinct CDR3 sequences in the sample, roughly a third were seen once. The chain couples TRBV5-6 to TRBJ2-7; a possible D gene is TRBD2 (5 bases). The TCR originated in a male donor with rectosigmoid adenocarcinoma. This specimen was PBMCs, taken after low-dose radiotherapy plus immunotherapy. For the CDR3, the DNA is TGTGCCAGCAGCCCCCAAAGCCGGGGAGAGCAGTACTTC. Amino acid sequence: CASSPQSRGEQYF.